The sequence of this TCR beta chain was determined in a study of chemoradiotherapy in HPV16-positive cancers. Study results and caveats: Non-HPV-specific T cells did not expand in tumors during treatment, whereas candidate HPV-specific clones and E7-related motifs did.

Clones were sequenced by immunoSEQ multiplex PCR, and TCRdb holds only the in-frame ones, with some missing. The sample holds about 1,300 clones, roughly 79% seen once. Repertoires were sampled repeatedly during chemoradiotherapy. Regarding this clone: Antigen: not known.

Germline V gives CDR1 ENHRY, CDR2 SYGVKD. The CDR3 runs 14 residues. V dropped 6 bases and J dropped 5 bases, with 11 bases sitting between them. The chain carries TRBV10-3 and TRBJ1-6; a weak D match, TRBD1 (5 bases). This material consisted of tumor tissue, taken from a patient who underwent chemoradiotherapy. This receptor was taken from a human donor with HPV-associated anogenital cancer. The CDR3 here is CAIRLQGHNSPLHF. CDR3 sequence (DNA): TGTGCCATCAGACTTCAGGGTCATAATTCACCCCTCCACTTT.